The 21 T cell receptor beta chains presented below share a single source sample, sequenced in a study of siplizumab effects on memory and regulatory T cells. The assay was immunoSEQ multiplex PCR, and TCRdb's table has in-frame clones only and misses some. The sample yields 60,000 to 70,000 clones, around nine tenths seen once. Source material: Tregs sorted from blood. These receptors were taken from a human donor in good health.

J is TRBJ2-7 and V is TRBV4-2; 8 bases agree with TRBD2. CDR3 length: 15 amino acids. The V segment lost 0 bases and the J segment 3 bases; nucleotides outside the gene matches: 4. CDR1 is LGHNA, CDR2 YNFKEQ, per germline. The CDR3 region has the DNA TGTGCCAGCAGCCAAGACTCTAGCGGGCTCTACGAGCAGTACTTC. It yields the protein CASSQDSSGLYEQYF.

To note about this clone: Germline and junction disagree at one end, which may indicate a read error. CDR3 in amino acids: CASSPLYTGTRPYERYF. The CDR3 DNA sequence: TGTGCCAGCAGTCCCCTATACACCGGGACTAGACCCTACGAGCGGTACTTC. The chain is built from TRBV28 and TRBJ2-7, with 8 bases matching TRBD2. The V gene's germline CDR1 is MDHEN and CDR2 SYDVKM. This CDR3 is built from 17 residues.

The V call is TRBV5-5, the J call TRBJ2-5; possible D gene TRBD1, 6 bases. Germline values: CDR1 SGHKS, CDR2 YYEKEE (reference sequence). Trimming took 1 base from V and 4 from J, leaving 17 bases between them. This CDR3 spans 16 amino acids. The CDR3 DNA follows: TGTGCCAGCAGCTTGCGCCGGACAGCCAGAGGAGAGACCCAGTACTTC. Translated, it gives CASSLRRTARGETQYF.

This chain uses TRBV10-3 with TRBJ1-6, with D perhaps matching TRBD1 (5 bases). This CDR3 spans 15 amino acids. Trimming removed 4 bases at V and 9 bases at J, with 16 bases between. Germline CDR1 and CDR2: ENHRY and SYGVKD. The CDR3 DNA follows: TGTGCCATCAGTGGTGGGGGAGGGGATCGTTCACCCCTCCACTTT. This encodes CAISGGGGDRSPLHF.

The gene calls are TRBV7-8 and TRBJ2-3; D remains unclear. Germline values: CDR1 SGHVS, CDR2 FQNEAQ. The V gene lost 2 bases and the J gene lost 0 bases, with 9 bases spanning the gap. The CDR3 totals 15 residues. CDR3 sequence (DNA): TGTGCCAGCAGCTTATTTGGGTGGAGCACAGATACGCAGTATTTT. Its translation is CASSLFGWSTDTQYF.

The chain couples TRBV7-2 to TRBJ2-3; 7 positions agree with TRBD1. This CDR3 is built from 14 residues. The germline gives CDR1 SGHTA, CDR2 FQGNSA. V shed 5 bases, J shed 2 bases, and the junction held 4 bases outside the gene matches. The CDR3 DNA is TGTGCCAGCAGCCCCGGGACAGTCACAGATACGCAGTATTTT. Its translation is CASSPGTVTDTQYF.

The chain is built from TRBV5-5 and TRBJ2-7; D remains unclear. V was clipped by 2 bases and J by 2 bases, with 11 bases between them. Germline-derived CDR1 and CDR2 are SGHKS and YYEKEE (reference sequence). The CDR3 has 14 amino acids. The CDR3 spells CASSFNAETYEQYF. DNA for the CDR3: TGTGCCAGCAGCTTTAACGCGGAGACCTACGAGCAGTACTTC.

The sample holds one count of this clone. The chain links TRBV9 to TRBJ2-1; 7 nucleotides line up with TRBD2. Germline V lookup: CDR1 SGDLS, CDR2 YYNGEE. V lost 0 bases, J lost 5 bases, and 8 bases stayed unmatched. The CDR3 is 16 amino acids. CDR3 coding DNA: TGTGCCAGCAGCGTAGTATTTGGACTAGGTCACAATGAGCAGTTCTTC. As protein: CASSVVFGLGHNEQFF.

The chain has TRBV2 and TRBJ1-1; D is uncertain. V lost 5 bases, J lost 11 bases, and 15 bases lay in between. This CDR3 is built from 12 residues. Germline loops: CDR1 SNHLY, CDR2 FYNNEI. The CDR3 region has the DNA TGTGCCAGCAGTCCGGGAGGATTGGGGGCTTTCTTT. Protein sequence: CASSPGGLGAFF. Full variable domain (outside the CDR3, taken from reference TRBV2 and TRBJ1-1): EPEVTQTPSHQVTQMGQEVILRCVPISNHLYFYWYRQILGQKVEFLVSFYNNEISEKSEIFDDQFSVERPDGSNFTLKIRSTKLEDSAMYFCASSPGGLGAFFGQGTRLTVV.

Details on this clone: Other DNA sequences from this sample encode an identical CDR3 as well. This sequence joins TRBV30 and TRBJ1-5, with D possibly matching TRBD1 (5 bases). Germline CDR1 is GTSNPN and CDR2 is SVGIG (reference sequence). There are 14 residues in the CDR3. Trimming cost V 4 bases and J 4 bases, with 14 bases left between them. The CDR3: CAWNLGPLNQPQHF. CDR3 nucleotides: TGTGCCTGGAACCTGGGGCCCCTTAATCAGCCCCAGCATTTT.

The rearrangement uses TRBV5-1 and TRBJ2-3; D gene unclear. This CDR3 is 13 amino acids long. Trimming removed 5 bases at V and 4 bases at J, with 11 bases between. Germline assignment: CDR1 SGHRS and CDR2 YFSETQ. This CDR3 reads CASRPGGADTQYF. The CDR3 DNA reads as TGCGCCAGCAGACCCGGCGGAGCAGATACGCAGTATTTT.

The sample holds one count of this clone. The genes are TRBV5-1 and TRBJ2-1, with TRBD2 matching 11 bases. The CDR3 runs 15 residues. With V trimmed by 4 bases and J by 9 bases, 9 bases remained unmatched. The V gene's germline CDR1 is SGHRS and CDR2 YFSETQ. CDR3 nucleotide sequence: TGCGCCAGCAGCCCGGGACTAGCGGTACCGACTGAGCAGTTCTTC. It yields the protein CASSPGLAVPTEQFF. Full variable domain (missing parts from reference TRBV5-1 and TRBJ2-1): KAGVTQTPRYLIKTRGQQVTLSCSPISGHRSVSWYQQTPGQGLQFLFEYFSETQRNKGNFPGRFSGRQFSNSRSEMNVSTLELGDSALYLCASSPGLAVPTEQFFGPGTRLTVL.

This clone was counted a single time. The chain couples TRBV19 to TRBJ1-5; D call uncertain. The CDR3 covers 14 residues. Germline V CDR1 and CDR2: LNHDA, SQIVND (reference sequence). V shed 3 bases and J shed 3 bases, with 9 bases lying between them. CDR3 loop: CASSMMGDNQPQHF. The DNA for the CDR3 is TGTGCCAGTAGTATGATGGGTGACAATCAGCCCCAGCATTTT.

The chain recombines TRBV11-3 with TRBJ1-6; D remains ambiguous. V was clipped by 8 bases and J by 2 bases, with 10 bases between them. The germline gives CDR1 SGHNT, CDR2 YENEEA. This CDR3 has 14 residues. CDR3 nucleotides: TGTGCCAGCGCCTCGAGAGCCTATAATTCACCCCTCCACTTT. Its protein is CASASRAYNSPLHF.

This chain uses TRBV6-1 with TRBJ2-7; a weak D match, TRBD2 (6 bases). V was shortened by 8 bases and J by 7 bases, with 18 bases between the two germline ends. This CDR3 region has 13 residues. The V gene's germline CDR1 is MNHNS and CDR2 SASEGT. Here the CDR3 reads CASLIGGKQEQYF. CDR3 bases: TGTGCCAGCCTCATTGGGGGGAAACAAGAGCAGTACTTC.

The chain is built from TRBV30 and TRBJ2-3; D uncertain. Trimming took off 2 bases at V and 5 bases at J, with 5 bases between the two ends. CDR1 GTSNPN and CDR2 SVGIG come from the germline V gene (reference sequence). CDR3 length equals 11 residues. CDR3 in DNA: TGTGCCTGGAGTCCGAAAGATACGCAGTATTTT. It codes for CAWSPKDTQYF.

The sample holds one count of this clone. The chain employs TRBV4-1 and TRBJ1-3; D unclear. Germline V gene data show CDR1 as MGHRA and CDR2 as YSYEKL. CDR3 length equals 17 residues. V was shortened by 0 bases and J by 0 bases, with 12 bases between the two germline ends. This CDR3 is CASSQDGSVISGNTIYF. The CDR3 DNA follows: TGCGCCAGCAGCCAAGATGGGTCGGTTATCTCTGGAAACACCATATATTTT.

The V call is TRBV6-5, the J call TRBJ1-2, with 7 nucleotides matching TRBD1. CDR3 size: 15 residues. Trimming removed 6 bases from V and 2 bases from J; junction bases left unmatched: 9. Germline V CDR1 and CDR2: MNHEY, SVGAGI. In nucleotides, the CDR3 is TGTGCCAGCAGCCCTCAAGGGACAGCAAACTATGGCTACACCTTC. This encodes CASSPQGTANYGYTF.

The V and J genes are TRBV7-2 and TRBJ2-5; 10 bases line up with TRBD1. V was pared by 2 bases and J by 4 bases, with 4 bases of the junction left unmatched. The CDR3 is 15 residues long. Germline V lookup: CDR1 SGHTA, CDR2 FQGNSA. The DNA of the CDR3 is TGTGCCAGCAGCTTATCGACAGGGGGCGCAGAGACCCAGTACTTC. Encoded protein: CASSLSTGGAETQYF.

The chain uses TRBV18 and TRBJ1-2, with D possibly TRBD1 on 5 matching bases. The CDR3 sequence is 12 residues long. V was trimmed by 4 bases and J by 8 bases, leaving 11 bases between them. Germline CDR1 reads KGHSH; CDR2 reads LQKENI. In DNA form, the CDR3 reads TGTGCCAGCTCACTCCGGGGGGGAGGCTACACCTTC. Translated, it gives CASSLRGGGYTF.

The chain carries TRBV6-1 and TRBJ2-2, with TRBD1 matching over 8 bases. Germline V gene data show CDR1 as MNHNS and CDR2 as SASEGT. This CDR3 has 14 amino acids. The DNA for the CDR3 is TGTGCTTCTCGGGACAGGAGAAACACCGGGGAGCTGTTTTTT. This sequence encodes CASRDRRNTGELFF.